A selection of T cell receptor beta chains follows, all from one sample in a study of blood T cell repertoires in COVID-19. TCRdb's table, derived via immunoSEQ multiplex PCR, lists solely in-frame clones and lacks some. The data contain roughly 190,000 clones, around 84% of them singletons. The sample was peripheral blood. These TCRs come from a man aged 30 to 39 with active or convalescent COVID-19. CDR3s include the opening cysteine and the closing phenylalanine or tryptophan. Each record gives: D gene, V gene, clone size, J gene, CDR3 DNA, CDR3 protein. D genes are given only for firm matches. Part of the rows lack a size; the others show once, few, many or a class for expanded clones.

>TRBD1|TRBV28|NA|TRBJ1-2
TGTGCCAGCAGTTTACAGGGGGCCAATGGCTACACCTTC
CASSLQGANGYTF
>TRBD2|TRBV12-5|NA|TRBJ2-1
TGTGCTAGTACCGCCCGGGCTAGCGGCTACAATGAGCAGTTCTTC
CASTARASGYNEQFF
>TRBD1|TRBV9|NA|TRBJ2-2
TGTGCCAGCAGCGTAGATCCCGACAGGGCGGACACCGGGGAGCTGTTTTTT
CASSVDPDRADTGELFF
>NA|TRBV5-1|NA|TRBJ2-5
TGCGCCAGCAGCTTGGCCCAGGCCCAAGAGACCCAGTACTTC
CASSLAQAQETQYF
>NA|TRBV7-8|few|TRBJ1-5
TGTGCCAGCAGCTTAGCGACAGCTTACCCTAATCAGCCCCAGCATTTT
CASSLATAYPNQPQHF
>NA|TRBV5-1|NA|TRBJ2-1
TGCGCCAGCAGCTCGACGAGCGACAGTGGTGAGCAGTTCTTC
CASSSTSDSGEQFF
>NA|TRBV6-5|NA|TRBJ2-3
TGTGCCAGCAGACACAGACAGGCCACAGATACGCAGTATTTT
CASRHRQATDTQYF
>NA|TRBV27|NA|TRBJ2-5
TGTGCCAGCAGTTTATCCTCTAGCTCAGGACGGGAGACCCAGTACTTC
CASSLSSSSGRETQYF
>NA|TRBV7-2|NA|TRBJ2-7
TGTGCCAGCAGCTTAGGAACAGGGACCTACGAGCAGTACTTC
CASSLGTGTYEQYF
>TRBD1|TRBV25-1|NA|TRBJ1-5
TGTGCCAGCAGTGACCTACGGACAGGGGGTCAGCCCCAGCATTTT
CASSDLRTGGQPQHF
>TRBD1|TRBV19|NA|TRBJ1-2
TGTGCCGGACAGGGGTACTATGGCTACACCTTC
CAGQGYYGYTF
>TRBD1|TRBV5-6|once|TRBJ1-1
TGTGCCAGCAGCGGCGACAGGGGGCGAACTGAAGCTTTCTTT
CASSGDRGRTEAFF
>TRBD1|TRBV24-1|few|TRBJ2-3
TGTGCCACCAGCCCGACAGGGGGCACAGATACGCAGTATTTT
CATSPTGGTDTQYF
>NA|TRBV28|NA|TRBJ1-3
TGTGCCATCTCCCGGGACACGTACCTAGAAGCAAACACCATATATTTT
CAISRDTYLEANTIYF
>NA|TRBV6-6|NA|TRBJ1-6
TGTGCCAGCAGTTACGGGGACACCTCCAATTCACCCCTCCACTTT
CASSYGDTSNSPLHF
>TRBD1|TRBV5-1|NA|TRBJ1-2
TGCGCCAGCAGCGTTATGGGACAGGGGGCCGACGGCTACACCTTC
CASSVMGQGADGYTF
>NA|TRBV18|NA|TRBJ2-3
TGTGCCAGCTCACCACCGGGGGGGGCTGGCACAGATACGCAGTATTTT
CASSPPGGAGTDTQYF
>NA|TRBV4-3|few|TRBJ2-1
TGCGCCAGCAGCCAAGAGGGCCGGGATCACAATGAGCAGTTCTTC
CASSQEGRDHNEQFF
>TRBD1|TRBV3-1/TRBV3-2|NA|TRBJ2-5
TGTGCCAGCAGCCAAGCAGGGGGTCAGGGCGGGCAAGAGACCCAGTACTTC
CASSQAGGQGGQETQYF
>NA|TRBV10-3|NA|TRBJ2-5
TGTGCCATCAGCGGCGTGGACTGTGGATGGAAACGCCAAGAGACCCAGTACTTC
CAISGVDCGWKRQETQYF
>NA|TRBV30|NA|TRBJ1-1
TGTGCCTGGAGGGAGGGGAACACTGAAGCTTTCTTT
CAWREGNTEAFF
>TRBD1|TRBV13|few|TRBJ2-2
TGTGCCAGCAGCCAAACAGGGGGCGGTTCCGGGGAGCTGTTTTTT
CASSQTGGGSGELFF
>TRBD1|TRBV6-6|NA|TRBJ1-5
TGTGCCAGCAGTTACTCCACAGGGGGCGGGCAGCCCCAGCATTTT
CASSYSTGGGQPQHF
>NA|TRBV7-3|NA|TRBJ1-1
TGTGCCAGCAGCAAAGCGGTTTTGGGGAGCGCAAGTCTGGGCACTGAAGCTTTCTTT
CASSKAVLGSASLGTEAFF
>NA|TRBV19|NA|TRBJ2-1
TGTGCCAGTAGTTACGGGTCCTACAATGAGCAGTTCTTC
CASSYGSYNEQFF
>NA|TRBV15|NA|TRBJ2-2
TGTGCCACCAGGAACCCGTCCGCCGGGACATCGAACACCGGGGAGCTGTTTTTT
CATRNPSAGTSNTGELFF
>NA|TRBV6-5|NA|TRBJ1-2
TGTGCCAGCACAAGGACAGAGACTGGTAGCTACACCTTC
CASTRTETGSYTF
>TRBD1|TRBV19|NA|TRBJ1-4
TGTGCCAGTAGTAGGCCCCGGACAGGGGAAAGTGAAAAACTGTTTTTT
CASSRPRTGESEKLFF
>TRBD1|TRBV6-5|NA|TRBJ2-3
TGTGCCAGCAACCGCGGACAGGTGGAGGATACGCAGTATTTT
CASNRGQVEDTQYF
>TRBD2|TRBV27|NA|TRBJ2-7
TGTGCCAGCAGTTTGGGGACTAGCGGAGGGACCTACGAGCAGTACTTC
CASSLGTSGGTYEQYF
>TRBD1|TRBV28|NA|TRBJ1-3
TGTGCCAGCAGTCAGGGACAGGGGGCTATCTCTGGAAACACCATATATTTT
CASSQGQGAISGNTIYF
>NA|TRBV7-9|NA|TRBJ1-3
TGTGCCAGCAGCTTAGATGGGGGGACCGGAAACACCATATATTTT
CASSLDGGTGNTIYF
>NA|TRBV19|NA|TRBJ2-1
TGTGCCAGTAGTATAGATCGGGGCAATGAGCAGTTCTTC
CASSIDRGNEQFF
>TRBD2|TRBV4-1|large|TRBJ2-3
TGCGCCAGCAGCCAAGAAGAGGCTAGCGGGGGGGTGGTTGATACGCAGTATTTT
CASSQEEASGGVVDTQYF
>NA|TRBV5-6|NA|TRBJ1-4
TGTGCCAGCAGCTTGGAACCGGACACCTTTAATGAAAAACTGTTTTTT
CASSLEPDTFNEKLFF
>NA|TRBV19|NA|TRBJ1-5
TGTGCCAGTAGTATAGGGTCCGGAGTCAGCAATCAGCCCCAGCATTTT
CASSIGSGVSNQPQHF
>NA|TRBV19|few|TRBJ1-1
TGTGCCAGTAGTATAGCCCCCGACAGGCAGAACACTGAAGCTTTCTTT
CASSIAPDRQNTEAFF
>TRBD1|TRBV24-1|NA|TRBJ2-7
TGTGCCACCAGTGACAGGACAGGGAGCTCCTACGAGCAGTACTTC
CATSDRTGSSYEQYF
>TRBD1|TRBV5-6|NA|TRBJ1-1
TGTGCCAGCAGCTTGTCCGGGACAGCCTTAGTAGGGGAAGCTTTCTTT
CASSLSGTALVGEAFF
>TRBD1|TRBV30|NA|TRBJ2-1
TGTGCCTGGAGCGACGGGGACAGGGTTTCCAATGAGCAGTTCTTC
CAWSDGDRVSNEQFF
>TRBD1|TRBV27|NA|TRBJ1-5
TGTGCCAGCAGTTGGACAGGGGAGGAACCCCAGCATTTT
CASSWTGEEPQHF
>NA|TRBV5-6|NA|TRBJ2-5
TGTGCCAGCGCATCCCAGGGGAGAGTCCAAGAGACCCAGTACTTC
CASASQGRVQETQYF
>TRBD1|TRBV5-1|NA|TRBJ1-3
TGCGCCAGCAGCGTCGACAGGGGATACTCTGGAAACACCATATATTTT
CASSVDRGYSGNTIYF
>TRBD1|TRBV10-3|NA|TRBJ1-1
TGTGCCATCAGTGAGGGGACAGGGAACACTGAAGCTTTCTTT
CAISEGTGNTEAFF
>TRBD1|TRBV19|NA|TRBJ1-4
TGTGCCAGTACCGCCGGGACAGGGAATGAAAAACTGTTTTTT
CASTAGTGNEKLFF
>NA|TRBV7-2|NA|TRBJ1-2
TGTGCCAGCAGCTATAGACAGGATAACTATGGCTACACCTTC
CASSYRQDNYGYTF
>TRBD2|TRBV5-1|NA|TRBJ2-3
TGCGCCAGCAGCTACCGAGCGGGGGGGGTCACAGATACGCAGTATTTT
CASSYRAGGVTDTQYF
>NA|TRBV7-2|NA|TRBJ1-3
TGTGCCAGCAGCGCGGGGGGCGAGTCTGGAAACACCATATATTTT
CASSAGGESGNTIYF
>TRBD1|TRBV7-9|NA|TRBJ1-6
TGTGCCAGCAGCTTAGGGACAGGGCGCCCAGGGTATAATTCACCCCTCCACTTT
CASSLGTGRPGYNSPLHF
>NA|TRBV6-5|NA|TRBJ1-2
TGTGCCAGCAGTTACTCGGGCAGCTATGGCTACACCTTC
CASSYSGSYGYTF
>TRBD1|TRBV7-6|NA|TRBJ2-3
TGTGCCAGCAGCCCCCTTCAGGGGGAAAGGACAGATACGCAGTATTTT
CASSPLQGERTDTQYF
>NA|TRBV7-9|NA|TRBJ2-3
TGTGCCAGCAGCACCCCGGAGGTCGGGGGGCGTACTAGCACAGATACGCAGTATTTT
CASSTPEVGGRTSTDTQYF
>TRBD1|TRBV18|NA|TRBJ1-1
TGTGCCAGCTCATCCGAACAGGGGGCGCGCACTGAAGCTTTCTTT
CASSSEQGARTEAFF
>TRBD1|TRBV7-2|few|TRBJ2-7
TGTGCCAGCGGCCCCCTAGGAATGACAGGGCCTCACGAGCAGTACTTC
CASGPLGMTGPHEQYF
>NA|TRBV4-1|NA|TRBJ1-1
TGCGCCAGCAGCCACCTCCGCCCAACAGGGTGGACTGAAGCTTTCTTT
CASSHLRPTGWTEAFF